This entry features one T cell receptor (beta chain) sequence. What it recognizes is unknown. Libraries were prepared by immunoSEQ multiplex PCR; TCRdb keeps only in-frame clonotypes and omits some of them. The sample has roughly 62,000 clones; over 70% are singletons. These data are taken from a study of T cell responses to AZD1222 COVID-19 vaccine. Across the whole study: Doses given second, at about 4 or about 12 weeks, were pooled.

Overall study findings and caveats: Repertoire collection took place solely once the T cell response had peaked. CD4 TCRs covered the whole spike, strongest at regions 160-218 and 743-854. The donor group comprised mostly white British people and more females; the analysis possibly underestimated clonal diversity.

This CDR3 has 15 residues. This TCR was sampled from an adult in good health. Sequenced material: peripheral blood, taken on day 0 of AZD1222 vaccination. The chain employs TRBV21-1 and TRBJ2-1. TRBV21-1 has pseudogene status. The CDR3 bases are TGTGCCAGCAACAGGGACTCCCAGGGGTCCAATGAGCAGTTCTTC. Translating gives CASNRDSQGSNEQFF.